This T cell receptor beta chain was sequenced during a study of Ad26.COV2.S vaccination and SARS-CoV-2 variants. Study results and limitations: The TCR breadth and depth analyses may have understated or missed part of the total T cell responses. Spike-specific CD8+ and CD4+ T cell responses reportedly showed substantial breadth after vaccination. Recipients of either vaccine or placebo displayed similar breadth of non-spike TCRs.

The CDR3 length is 16 residues. Germline-derived CDR1 and CDR2 are KGHSH and LQKENI. Trimming cost V 3 bases and J 3 bases, with 17 bases left between them. The table came from immunoSEQ multiplex PCR; TCRdb's copy has only in-frame clones and leaves some out. Found here are 350,000 to 450,000 clones, roughly 94% of them singletons; the top ten hold 3.5% to 4.5%. About this clone: The target antigen is unknown.

Sequenced here: peripheral blood, sampled after recovery from COVID-19. This sequence was found in a human donor who had recovered from COVID-19. This chain joins TRBV18 and TRBJ1-2; D remains ambiguous. The CDR3 spells CASSPNEGRKDYGYTF. CDR3 bases: TGTGCCAGCTCACCGAACGAGGGAAGGAAAGACTATGGCTACACCTTC. The whole variable domain, remainder taken from reference TRBV18 and TRBJ1-2, is NAGVMQNPRHLVRRRGQEARLRCSPMKGHSHVYWYRQLPEEGLKFMVYLQKENIIDESGMPKERFSAEFPKEGPSILRIQQVVRGDSAAYFCASSPNEGRKDYGYTFGSGTRLTVV.